What follows describes a single T cell receptor (beta chain). Its antigen is currently unknown. The data were obtained in a study of memory CD4+ T cells and cytomegalovirus serostatus. Single viable CD3+CD4+CD8-CD45RO+ cells were sorted as the memory CD4+ T cells. Total CD4+ T cells were enriched by CD4 positive selection. In the original analysis: Out-of-frame sequences were removed, leaving 2 million to 2.5 million distinct TCRbeta sequences. Data came from immunoSEQ multiplex PCR; TCRdb stores just in-frame clones and leaves some out. D and trimming come from the DNA, and the V and J calls and clone size come from that table. Of about 42,000 clones listed, more than 60% were seen once; the top ten hold 0.55% to 0.6%. Between the trimmed V and J ends, which lost 1 base and 3 bases, there was a span of 13 bases. There are 15 residues in the CDR3. Germline-derived CDR1 and CDR2 are SGHRS and YFSETQ.

Study outcomes and limitations: Median bootstrapped AUC for CMV status was about 0.94 originally, less than 0.93 US-trained.

This sequence originates from an adult in good health and CMV-seronegative. The chain recombines TRBV5-1 with TRBJ2-5, with D possibly being TRBD1 or TRBD2 (5 bases each). Sequenced material: memory CD4+ T cells from blood. The CDR3 loop is CASSLQARGEETQYF. In DNA, the CDR3 is TGCGCCAGCAGCTTGCAAGCGAGGGGAGAAGAGACCCAGTACTTC. Full variable domain (remainder filled in from reference TRBV5-1 and TRBJ2-5): KAGVTQTPRYLIKTRGQQVTLSCSPISGHRSVSWYQQTPGQGLQFLFEYFSETQRNKGNFPGRFSGRQFSNSRSEMNVSTLELGDSALYLCASSLQARGEETQYFGPGTRLLVL.